This TCR beta chain was captured by sequencing in a study of blood T cell repertoires in COVID-19. Study as a whole: Spain, Italy and the United States supplied samples that represented acute and convalescent COVID-19.

Clones were read by immunoSEQ multiplex PCR, and TCRdb kept only the in-frame ones, dropping some. The table includes some 170,000 clones, 90% detected once. Germline V gene sequence: CDR1 SNHLY, CDR2 FYNNEI. J lost 6 bases, V lost 7 bases, and 10 bases had no gene match. This CDR3 comprises 15 residues. Material: peripheral blood. This clonotype was obtained from a man in his sixties with active or convalescent COVID-19. This sequence joins TRBV2 and TRBJ2-1, with 9 bases lining up with TRBD2. The CDR3 sequence is CASIRAGGPSNEQFF. Written as DNA, the CDR3 is TGTGCCAGCATTAGAGCGGGAGGACCTAGCAATGAGCAGTTCTTC. The whole variable domain, remainder taken from reference TRBV2 and TRBJ2-1, is EPEVTQTPSHQVTQMGQEVILRCVPISNHLYFYWYRQILGQKVEFLVSFYNNEISEKSEIFDDQFSVERPDGSNFTLKIRSTKLEDSAMYFCASIRAGGPSNEQFFGPGTRLTVL.